These 19 T cell receptor beta chains share one sample of origin, sequenced in a study of blood T cell repertoires in COVID-19 (TCRdb year 2020). The library was generated by the immunoSEQ multiplex PCR assay. TCRdb took this table from immuneACCESS and kept in-frame rearrangements with V and J called. Such tables lack part of the clones; where checked against another copy, unresolved V genes explain under half of the gap, and the rest is unexplained. Counted in this sample were about 220,000 clones; 75% to 90% of them appeared once. Of the sample, 5.2% falls within the top ten clones. The sample consisted of peripheral blood. The receptors derive from a woman in her seventies with COVID-19, enrolled during active disease.

V gene TRBV7-2 combines with J gene TRBJ1-5, with 7 positions matching TRBD1. The CDR3 length is 14 residues. J gave up 7 bases and V 4 bases, and 7 bases lay outside the gene matches. Germline-derived CDR1 and CDR2 are SGHTA and FQGNSA. For the CDR3, the DNA is TGTGCCAGCAGCTCTTCAGGGGGAGGCCAGCCCCAGCATTTT. Translating gives CASSSSGGGQPQHF. The entire variable domain, with the rest obtained from reference TRBV7-2 and TRBJ1-5, is as follows: GAGVSQSPSNKVTEKGKDVELRCDPISGHTALYWYRQSLGQGLEFLIYFQGNSAPDKSGLPSDRFSAERTGGSVSTLTIQRTQQEDSAVYLCASSSSGGGQPQHFGDGTRLSIL.

This clone was counted at least ten times. This chain links TRBV24-1 with TRBJ2-2; 8 bases agree with TRBD1. J gave up 5 bases and V 4 bases, and 2 bases lay outside the gene matches. CDR3 size: 14 residues. Germline loops: CDR1 KGHDR, CDR2 SFDVKD. DNA for the CDR3: TGTGCCACCAGTGACTGGACAGGGACCGGGGAGCTGTTTTTT. It yields the protein CATSDWTGTGELFF.

The rearrangement links TRBV18 to TRBJ1-5; 7 bases map to TRBD1. The CDR3 length is 15 residues. J was trimmed by 1 base and V by 2 bases; bases with no gene match: 2. CDR1 is KGHSH, CDR2 LQKENI, per germline. CDR3 loop: CASSPTGQSNQPQHF. CDR3 nucleotides: TGTGCCAGCTCACCAACGGGACAGAGCAATCAGCCCCAGCATTTT.

The chain is built from TRBV6-5 and TRBJ1-2, with D perhaps TRBD1 (5 bases). V was cut by 6 bases and J by 8 bases, with 19 bases left in between. The germline CDR1 and CDR2 sequences are MNHEY and SVGAGI. This CDR3 contains 14 residues. The CDR3 region is CASRRQSQGEGYTF. The CDR3 DNA sequence: TGTGCCAGCAGGAGACAGTCCCAAGGTGAGGGCTACACCTTC.

This chain connects TRBV10-3 to TRBJ2-7; 7 bases fit TRBD2. This CDR3 is 16 amino acids long. The V gene end was trimmed by 3 bases and the J gene end by 3 bases; junction bases not matched to a gene: 11. In germline, CDR1 is ENHRY, CDR2 SYGVKD. CDR3 nucleotides: TGTGCCATCAGTGAAAAAGGAAGCGGGACCGGCTACGAGCAGTACTTC. Residues: CAISEKGSGTGYEQYF.

CDR3 sequence reads: CASSPGSAGNNEQFF. Here the CDR3 DNA reads TGTGCCAGCAGCCCAGGGTCTGCGGGAAACAATGAGCAGTTCTTC. The J gene is TRBJ2-1, the V gene TRBV28; the D gene is possibly TRBD2 (6 bases). Germline V lookup: CDR1 MDHEN, CDR2 SYDVKM. V gave up 6 bases and J gave up 5 bases, with 17 bases separating them. CDR3 size: 15 residues. Combining the CDR3 with reference TRBV28 and TRBJ2-1 gives the whole variable domain DVKVTQSSRYLVKRTGEKVFLECVQDMDHENMFWYRQDPGLGLRLIYFSYDVKMKEKGDIPEGYSVSREKKERFSLILESASTNQTSMYLCASSPGSAGNNEQFFGPGTRLTVL.

The chain has TRBV7-8 and TRBJ2-7; TRBD2 might be the D (5 bases). The CDR3 loop spans 16 amino acids. CDR1 and CDR2 (germline): SGHVS, FQNEAQ. Trimming took off 0 bases at V and 3 bases at J, with 15 bases between the two ends. The chain's CDR3 is CASSLAGRGRNYEQYF. In DNA form, the CDR3 reads TGTGCCAGCAGCTTAGCGGGTCGGGGAAGAAACTACGAGCAGTACTTC.

In its sample, this clone was seen a few times. This chain uses TRBV6-6 with TRBJ2-7, with TRBD1 matching 7 bases. There are 14 residues in the CDR3. Germline V CDR1 and CDR2: MNHNY, SVGAGI (reference sequence). V dropped 7 bases and J dropped 2; count of bases not matched to a gene: 8. DNA of the CDR3: TGTGCCAGCAATTCAGGGGGTTTACCCTACGAGCAGTACTTC. This sequence encodes CASNSGGLPYEQYF.

This clone was detected once. V gene TRBV20-1 combines with J gene TRBJ2-1; no reliable D call. V was clipped by 3 bases and J by 5 bases, with 14 bases between them. In germline, CDR1 is DFQATT, CDR2 SNEGSKA (reference sequence). CDR3 length equals 14 residues. This chain's CDR3 is CSASARRLHNEQFF. DNA of the CDR3: TGCAGTGCTAGTGCCCGGCGGTTACACAATGAGCAGTTCTTC.

This clone was detected only a few times. V usage is TRBV3-1 (or the pseudogene TRBV3-2) and J usage is TRBJ2-7; TRBD2 matches 16 bases. The junction had 3 bases not matched to a gene; V was cut back by 1 base and J by 6 bases. In germline, CDR1 is LGHDT, CDR2 YNNKEL (reference sequence). This CDR3 contains 16 residues. CDR3 coding DNA: TGTGCCAGCAGCCAAGCCGGGACTAGCGGGAGGGCCGAGCAGTACTTC. Its protein product is CASSQAGTSGRAEQYF.

A remark on this clone: The same CDR3 arises from other DNA sequences in this sample as well. The rearrangement uses TRBV9 and TRBJ2-7; 7 positions agree with TRBD1. CDR3 length: 13 residues. Germline trimming cut 3 bases from V and 5 bases from J; bases unmatched to any gene: 5. Germline CDR1 and CDR2: SGDLS and YYNGEE. CDR3 sequence reads: CASSASQGNEQYF. In DNA, the CDR3 is TGTGCCAGCAGCGCCTCACAGGGGAACGAGCAGTACTTC.

With regard to this clone: This sample also contains other DNA sequences that code for the same CDR3. This sequence joins TRBV5-1 and TRBJ1-5; the D is unclear. CDR1 is SGHRS, CDR2 YFSETQ, per germline. The length of the CDR3 is 14 residues. Trimming took off 0 bases at V and 7 bases at J, with 11 bases between the two ends. The CDR3 spells CASSLDGGGQPQHF. As DNA, the CDR3 is TGCGCCAGCAGCTTGGATGGAGGAGGCCAGCCCCAGCATTTT.

The chain couples TRBV7-9 to TRBJ2-3, with D perhaps matching TRBD2 (5 bases). The CDR3 is 11 residues long. V was clipped by 5 bases and J by 8 bases, with 8 bases between them. The V gene's germline CDR1 is SEHNR and CDR2 FQNEAQ (reference sequence). Here the CDR3 reads CASSPAGTQYF. The CDR3 nucleotides read TGTGCCAGCAGCCCGGCGGGTACGCAGTATTTT.

The chain carries TRBV11-2 and TRBJ1-3; D unclear. The CDR3 has 16 residues. Germline V gene lookup returns CDR1 SGHAT and CDR2 FQNNGV. Trimming removed 5 bases from V and 2 bases from J, with 16 bases in between. The CDR3 DNA reads TGTGCCAGCAGCCGACTTAATTCCCTAGCTGGAAACACCATATATTTT. Amino acid sequence: CASSRLNSLAGNTIYF.

The J gene is TRBJ2-1, the V gene TRBV4-3; TRBD2 matches 8 bases. The germline CDR1 and CDR2 sequences are LGHNA and YSLEER. The CDR3 is 14 residues long. With 1 base clipped from V and 13 bases from J, the junction kept 9 bases outside the gene matches. The CDR3 here is CASSQGLTGGPQFF. DNA for the CDR3: TGCGCCAGCAGCCAAGGGCTAACGGGAGGGCCACAGTTCTTC.

The V call is TRBV9, the J call TRBJ1-2; D remains ambiguous. The CDR3 is 13 amino acids. The germline V and J ends were trimmed by 4 bases and 7 bases, with 14 bases remaining between them. CDR1 is SGDLS and CDR2 is YYNGEE in the germline V gene. CDR3 in amino acids: CASSFEADFGYTF. CDR3 coding DNA: TGTGCCAGCAGCTTCGAAGCGGACTTTGGCTACACCTTC. Full variable domain (rest looked up from reference TRBV9 and TRBJ1-2): DSGVTQTPKHLITATGQRVTLRCSPRSGDLSVYWYQQSLDQGLQFLIQYYNGEERAKGNILERFSAQQFPDLHSELNLSSLELGDSALYFCASSFEADFGYTFGSGTRLTVV.

This chain connects TRBV19 to TRBJ2-3, with 8 bases aligning to TRBD2. Per germline, CDR1 LNHDA and CDR2 SQIVND (reference sequence). This CDR3 contains 14 residues. The V and J ends lost 3 bases and 3 bases, in that order; junction bases with no gene match: 2. The CDR3 sequence: CASSMGGRTDTQYF. The CDR3 nucleotides read TGTGCCAGTAGTATGGGCGGGAGGACAGATACGCAGTATTTT.

This clone was detected only once. This chain uses TRBV7-8 with TRBJ1-5; D perhaps matches TRBD1 (6 bases). This CDR3 is 15 amino acids long. The V gene's germline CDR1 is SGHVS and CDR2 FQNEAQ. Trimming left V 5 bases short and J 0 bases short, with 11 bases between. In DNA form, the CDR3 reads TGTGCCAGCAGCACCGGGACAAATAGCAATCAGCCCCAGCATTTT. Its protein product is CASSTGTNSNQPQHF.

The chain has TRBV3-1 (or the pseudogene TRBV3-2) and TRBJ2-1; possibly TRBD2 for D (5 bases). The CDR3 runs 17 residues. The germline V gene encodes CDR1 LGHDT and CDR2 YNNKEL (reference sequence). V was trimmed by 4 bases and J by 8 bases, leaving 24 bases between them. The CDR3 here is CASSRPRRSGRSHEQFF. CDR3 in DNA: TGTGCCAGCAGCCGCCCACGGCGGAGCGGACGATCCCATGAGCAGTTCTTC.